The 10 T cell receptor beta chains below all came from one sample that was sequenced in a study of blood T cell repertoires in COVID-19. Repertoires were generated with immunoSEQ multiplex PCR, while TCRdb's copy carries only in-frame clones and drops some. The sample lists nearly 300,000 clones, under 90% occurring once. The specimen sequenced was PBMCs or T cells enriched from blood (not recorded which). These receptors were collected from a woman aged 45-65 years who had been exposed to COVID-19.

The CDR3 spells CASSLGQTHEQYF. DNA for the CDR3: TGTGCCAGCAGCTTAGGACAGACCCACGAGCAGTACTTC. The chain employs TRBV7-8 and TRBJ2-7, with D perhaps matching TRBD1 (5 bases). Germline values: CDR1 SGHVS, CDR2 FQNEAQ. The CDR3 sequence is 13 residues long. The V end was cut by 1 base, the J end by 5 bases, with 9 bases between.

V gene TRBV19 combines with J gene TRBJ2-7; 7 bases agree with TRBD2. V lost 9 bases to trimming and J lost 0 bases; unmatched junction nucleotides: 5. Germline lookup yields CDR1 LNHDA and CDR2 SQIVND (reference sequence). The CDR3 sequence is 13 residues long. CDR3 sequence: CASWGGNSYEQYF. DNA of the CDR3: TGTGCCAGCTGGGGAGGGAACTCCTACGAGCAGTACTTC.

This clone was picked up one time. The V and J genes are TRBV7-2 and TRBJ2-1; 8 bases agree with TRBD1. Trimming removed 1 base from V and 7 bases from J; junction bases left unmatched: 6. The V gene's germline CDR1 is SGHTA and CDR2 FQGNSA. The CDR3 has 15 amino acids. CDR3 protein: CASSLDRGLSNEQFF. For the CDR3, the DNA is TGTGCCAGCAGCTTAGACAGGGGGTTATCAAATGAGCAGTTCTTC.

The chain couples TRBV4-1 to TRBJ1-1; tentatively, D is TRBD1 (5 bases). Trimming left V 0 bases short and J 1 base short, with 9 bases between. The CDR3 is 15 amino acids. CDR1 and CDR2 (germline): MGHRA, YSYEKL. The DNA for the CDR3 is TGCGCCAGCAGCCAAGATTGGGGCCAGAACACTGAAGCTTTCTTT. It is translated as CASSQDWGQNTEAFF.

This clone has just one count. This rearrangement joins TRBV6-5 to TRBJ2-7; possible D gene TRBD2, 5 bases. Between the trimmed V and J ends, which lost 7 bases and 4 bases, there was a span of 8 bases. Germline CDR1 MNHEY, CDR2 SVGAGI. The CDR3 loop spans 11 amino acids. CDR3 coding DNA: TGTGCCAGCATAGCGAGTTACGAGCAGTACTTC. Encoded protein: CASIASYEQYF.

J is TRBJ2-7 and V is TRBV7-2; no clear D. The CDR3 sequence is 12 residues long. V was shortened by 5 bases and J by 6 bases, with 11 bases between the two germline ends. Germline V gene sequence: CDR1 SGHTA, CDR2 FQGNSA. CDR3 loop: CASSHDTREQYF. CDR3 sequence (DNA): TGTGCCAGCAGCCACGACACACGCGAGCAGTACTTC.

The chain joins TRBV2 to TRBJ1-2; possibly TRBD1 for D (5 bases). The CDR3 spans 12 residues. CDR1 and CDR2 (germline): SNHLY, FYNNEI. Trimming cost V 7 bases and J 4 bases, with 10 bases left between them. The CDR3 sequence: CASIQGIYGYTF. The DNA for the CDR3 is TGTGCCAGCATCCAGGGAATCTATGGCTACACCTTC.

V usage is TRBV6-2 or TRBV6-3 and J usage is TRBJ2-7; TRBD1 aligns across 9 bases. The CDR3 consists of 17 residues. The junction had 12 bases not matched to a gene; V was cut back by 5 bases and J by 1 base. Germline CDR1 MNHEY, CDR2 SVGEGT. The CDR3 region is CASSTPGQGRRSYEQYF. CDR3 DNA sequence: TGTGCCAGCAGTACCCCGGGACAGGGAAGACGGTCCTACGAGCAGTACTTC.

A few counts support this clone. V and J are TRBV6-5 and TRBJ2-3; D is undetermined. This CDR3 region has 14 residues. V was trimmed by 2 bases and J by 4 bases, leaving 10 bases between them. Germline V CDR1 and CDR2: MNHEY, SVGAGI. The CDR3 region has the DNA TGTGCCAGCAGTTACGGAGACTCGGCAGATACGCAGTATTTT. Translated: CASSYGDSADTQYF.

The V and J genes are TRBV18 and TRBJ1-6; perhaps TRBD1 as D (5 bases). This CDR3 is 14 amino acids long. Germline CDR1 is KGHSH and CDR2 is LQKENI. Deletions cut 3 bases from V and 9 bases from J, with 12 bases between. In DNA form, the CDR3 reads TGTGCCAGCTCACCGGGGGGAGGGGTTTCACCCCTCCACTTT. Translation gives CASSPGGGVSPLHF. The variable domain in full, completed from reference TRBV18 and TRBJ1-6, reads NAGVMQNPRHLVRRRGQEARLRCSPMKGHSHVYWYRQLPEEGLKFMVYLQKENIIDESGMPKERFSAEFPKEGPSILRIQQVVRGDSAAYFCASSPGGGVSPLHFGNGTRLTVT.